The 29 T cell receptor beta chains reported below all come from one sample, sequenced in a study of human T cells and chemical hapten exposure. Time point noted: patch test 3, about 24 weeks after DPC sensitization. As to treatment: therapeutic diphenylcyclopropenone sensitization with weekly scalp DPC. Via MiXCR, TCRdb re-called the RACE reads, giving one row per CDR3 protein. The table shows just under 65,000 distinct CDR3 sequences, with 8% to 13% occurring only once. The specimen comprised whole blood, sampled in connection with sensitization to the hapten diphenylcyclopropenone (DPC). The receptors derive from a woman in her twenties or thirties with alopecia areata. Some clones in this sample may be carry-over from other donors' samples.

This clonotype was observed a handful of times. J is TRBJ2-3 and V is TRBV7-2; D is ambiguous. CDR3 length equals 12 residues. Trimming cost V 5 bases and J 2 bases, with 5 bases left between them. The germline CDR1 and CDR2 sequences are SGHTA and FQGNSA. The CDR3 DNA sequence: TGTGCCAGCAGCGCTCTCACAGATACGCAGTATTTT. Amino acid sequence: CASSALTDTQYF. Full variable domain (remainder filled in from reference TRBV7-2 and TRBJ2-3): GAGVSQSPSNKVTEKGKDVELRCDPISGHTALYWYRQSLGQGLEFLIYFQGNSAPDKSGLPSDRFSAERTGGSVSTLTIQRTQQEDSAVYLCASSALTDTQYFGPGTRLTVL.

The sample holds many counts of this clonotype. Relative to the germline gene, one junction end is altered; a read error may explain this. The chain combines TRBV7-3 with TRBJ2-7; 8 bases map to TRBD2. The CDR3 has 15 residues. Germline V gene data show CDR1 as SGHTA and CDR2 as FQGTGA. CDR3 DNA sequence: TGTGCCAGCAACTTAGCGGGACTTGACCCCTACGAGCAGTACTTC. Its translation is CASNLAGLDPYEQYF.

This clonotype occurred a few times. The rearrangement joins TRBV14 to TRBJ1-2; no firm D call. Germline-derived CDR1 and CDR2 are SGHDN and FVKESK. Trimming cost V 1 base and J 4 bases, with 4 bases left between them. CDR3 length: 12 amino acids. The CDR3 is CASSQAGYGYTF. In nucleotides, the CDR3 is TGTGCCAGCAGCCAAGCTGGCTATGGCTACACCTTC.

This clonotype was seen a few times. The chain uses TRBV29-1 and TRBJ2-5, with D perhaps TRBD2 (5 bases). This CDR3 spans 11 amino acids. The V end lost 4 bases, the J end lost 7 bases, and 10 bases lay between the germline ends. The germline V gene encodes CDR1 SQVTM and CDR2 ANQGSEA. The chain's CDR3 is CSVGTEATQYF. For the CDR3, the DNA is TGCAGCGTTGGAACGGAGGCGACCCAGTACTTC.

This chain joins TRBV29-1 and TRBJ1-3; 7 bases are a match to TRBD1. The CDR3 covers 14 residues. The V segment lost 4 bases and the J segment 3 bases; nucleotides outside the gene matches: 6. Germline CDR1 and CDR2: SQVTM and ANQGSEA. The CDR3, as DNA: TGCAGCGTTGTGGGGGGACAGTATGGAAACACCATATATTTT. Its protein is CSVVGGQYGNTIYF.

The table lists this clonotype with a few counts. The chain combines TRBV28 with TRBJ2-5, with TRBD2 matching 8 bases. This CDR3 has 13 amino acids. Germline-derived CDR1 and CDR2 are MDHEN and SYDVKM. V lost 7 bases and J lost 4; bases outside the gene matches: 5. The CDR3 sequence: CASTEAGVETQYF. For the CDR3, the DNA is TGTGCCAGCACCGAAGCGGGAGTAGAGACCCAGTACTTC.

Ten or more counts support this clonotype. The chain employs TRBV5-1 and TRBJ2-7; either TRBD1 or TRBD2 may fit D (8 bases each). V gave up 4 bases and J gave up 7 bases, with 18 bases separating them. CDR1 SGHRS and CDR2 YFSETQ come from the germline V gene. The CDR3 has 14 amino acids. CDR3 amino acids: CASSPQGASGEQYF. Written as DNA, the CDR3 is TGCGCCAGCAGCCCGCAGGGGGCTAGCGGGGAGCAGTACTTC.

This clonotype was observed many times. The J gene is TRBJ1-4, the V gene TRBV28; D may be TRBD1 (5 bases). This CDR3 has 14 residues. Per the germline V gene, CDR1 is MDHEN and CDR2 is SYDVKM. With 4 bases removed from V and 11 bases from J, the gap between germline ends came to 17 bases. Written as DNA, the CDR3 is TGTGCCAGCAGTTATGGGTTTCGCTCAGGGAAACTGTTTTTT. Residues: CASSYGFRSGKLFF.

This clonotype was seen a handful of times. This chain connects TRBV19 to TRBJ2-2; D call uncertain. With 5 bases removed from V and 2 bases from J, the gap between germline ends came to 12 bases. This CDR3 region has 15 residues. Germline loops: CDR1 LNHDA, CDR2 SQIVND (reference sequence). The CDR3 DNA is TGTGCCAGTAGTTGGGGTGACCTAAACACCGGGGAGCTGTTTTTT. Protein: CASSWGDLNTGELFF.

In its sample, this clonotype was seen a few times. The genes are TRBV11-2 and TRBJ2-2, with D unresolved. There are 14 residues in the CDR3. Germline lookup yields CDR1 SGHAT and CDR2 FQNNGV. The V gene lost 1 base and the J gene lost 1 base, with 4 bases spanning the gap. CDR3 in amino acids: CASSLVGNTGELFF. In DNA form, the CDR3 reads TGTGCCAGCAGCTTAGTAGGGAACACCGGGGAGCTGTTTTTT.

This clonotype was recorded a few times. This sequence joins TRBV10-1 and TRBJ2-2; TRBD2 matches 10 bases. This CDR3 has 16 amino acids. Germline-derived CDR1 and CDR2 are WNHNN and SYGVQD (reference sequence). V trimming: 5 bases; J trimming: 1 base; junction bases outside the gene matches: 4. The CDR3 region is CASSRTSGLNTGELFF. The CDR3 coding sequence is TGCGCCAGCAGTCGGACTAGCGGCTTGAACACCGGGGAGCTGTTTTTT.

This clonotype was seen more than once but under ten times. The rearrangement links TRBV5-1 to TRBJ2-4; TRBD1 might be the D (6 bases). Trimming left V 0 bases short and J 1 base short, with 17 bases between. Germline V gene sequence: CDR1 SGHRS, CDR2 YFSETQ. The CDR3 sequence is 18 residues long. For the CDR3, the DNA is TGCGCCAGCAGCTTGGCGGACCACAGGGAGTGGGCCAAAAACATTCAGTACTTC. Its protein is CASSLADHREWAKNIQYF.

Only a few counts were recorded for this clonotype. CDR3 nucleotide sequence: TGCAGCGCCGTGACAGGGGGACAAGACACTGAAGCTTTCTTT. Encoded protein: CSAVTGGQDTEAFF. The chain joins TRBV29-1 to TRBJ1-1; 9 nucleotides align to TRBD1. The V and J ends lost 7 bases and 3 bases, in that order; junction bases with no gene match: 9. Germline-derived CDR1 and CDR2 are SQVTM and ANQGSEA. This CDR3 comprises 14 residues. The full variable domain, in which reference TRBV29-1 and TRBJ1-1 provide the parts outside the CDR3, is SAVISQKPSRDICQRGTSLTIQCQVDSQVTMMFWYRQQPGQSLTLIATANQGSEATYESGFVIDKFPISRPNLTFSTLTVSNMSPEDSSIYLCSAVTGGQDTEAFFGQGTRLTVV.

This clonotype has only a few counts. The CDR3 region has the DNA TGTGCCAGCAGTTACTCGTCCCCTAGCGGGGGGATCACAGATACGCAGTATTTT. Its protein product is CASSYSSPSGGITDTQYF. The gene calls are TRBV6-5 and TRBJ2-3; 11 bases are a match to TRBD2. This CDR3 is built from 18 residues. V lost 0 bases, J lost 2 bases, and 7 bases stayed unmatched. Germline CDR1 reads MNHEY; CDR2 reads SVGAGI.

This rearrangement joins TRBV6-4 to TRBJ2-3, with 13 bases that match TRBD2. Germline V gives CDR1 MRHNA, CDR2 SNTAGT. Trimming removed 3 bases from V and 5 bases from J; junction bases left unmatched: 2. The CDR3 has 15 residues. The CDR3 spells CASSETSGGQDTQYF. For the CDR3, the DNA is TGTGCCAGCAGTGAGACTAGCGGGGGGCAAGATACGCAGTATTTT.

There are a few counts of this clonotype. This chain links TRBV4-3 with TRBJ1-5; TRBD1 is a possible D gene (6 bases). Trimming removed 0 bases at V and 6 bases at J, with 15 bases between. This CDR3 contains 16 residues. Germline values: CDR1 LGHNA, CDR2 YSLEER. The CDR3 DNA sequence: TGCGCCAGCAGCCAAGATTTCGGGACAAGCCTTCAGCCCCAGCATTTT. It codes for CASSQDFGTSLQPQHF.

The V gene is TRBV7-8, the J gene TRBJ2-1, with 15 bases matching TRBD2. V dropped 4 bases and J dropped 10; count of bases not matched to a gene: 5. Germline CDR1 reads SGHVS; CDR2 reads FQNEAQ. The CDR3 extends over 15 amino acids. The CDR3 nucleotides read TGTGCCAGCAGCTCCGGACTAGCGGGAGGGACGGAGCAGTTCTTC. This sequence encodes CASSSGLAGGTEQFF. The entire variable domain, with the rest obtained from reference TRBV7-8 and TRBJ2-1, is as follows: GAGVSQSPRYKVAKRGQDVALRCDPISGHVSLFWYQQALGQGPEFLTYFQNEAQLDKSGLPSDRFFAERPEGSVSTLKIQRTQQEDSAVYLCASSSGLAGGTEQFFGPGTRLTVL.

The rearrangement links TRBV9 to TRBJ2-3; 8 bases fit TRBD1. Per the germline V gene, CDR1 is SGDLS and CDR2 is YYNGEE. V was pared by 0 bases and J by 4 bases, with 4 bases of the junction left unmatched. The CDR3 length is 15 residues. The CDR3 loop is CASSVDTGGSDTQYF. CDR3 nucleotides: TGTGCCAGCAGCGTAGATACAGGGGGATCAGATACGCAGTATTTT.

J is TRBJ2-5 and V is TRBV6-5; possible D gene TRBD2, 5 bases. CDR3 size: 13 residues. CDR1 and CDR2 (germline): MNHEY, SVGAGI. V was pared by 5 bases and J by 1 base, with 8 bases between. CDR3 DNA sequence: TGTGCCAGCAGTCGAGGGAGCCAAGAGACCCAGTACTTC. This sequence encodes CASSRGSQETQYF.

V gene TRBV7-9 combines with J gene TRBJ1-2; no reliable D call. Between the trimmed V and J ends, which lost 3 bases and 2 bases, there was a span of 13 bases. The CDR3 has 15 amino acids. Germline CDR1 reads SEHNR; CDR2 reads FQNEAQ (reference sequence). DNA for the CDR3: TGTGCCAGCAGCTTTGCAGCCGCCGACAACTATGGCTACACCTTC. As protein: CASSFAAADNYGYTF.

This clonotype was detected a few times. The V gene is TRBV6-2 or TRBV6-3, the J gene TRBJ2-1; TRBD2 might be the D (5 bases). CDR3 length equals 16 residues. CDR1 and CDR2 from the germline V gene are MNHEY and SVGEGT. V shed 4 bases and J shed 6 bases, with 19 bases lying between them. The CDR3 DNA is TGTGCCAGCAGTTTCCGGACTCAATTGGGCGTCAATGAGCAGTTCTTC. Its protein product is CASSFRTQLGVNEQFF.

The sample holds many counts of this clonotype. The gene calls are TRBV6-2 or TRBV6-3 and TRBJ1-1; D ambiguous. V dropped 2 bases and J dropped 2 bases, with 9 bases sitting between them. CDR1 MNHEY and CDR2 SVGEGT come from the germline V gene. The CDR3 is 14 amino acids. This CDR3 reads CASSYGASNTEAFF. In DNA, the CDR3 is TGTGCCAGCAGTTACGGCGCTTCTAACACTGAAGCTTTCTTT.

The gene calls are TRBV6-2 or TRBV6-3 and TRBJ2-2; TRBD1 matches 7 bases. J gave up 1 base and V 5 bases, and 4 bases lay outside the gene matches. Germline CDR1 MNHEY, CDR2 SVGEGT. The CDR3 has 15 amino acids. CDR3 residues: CASSVRDRNTGELFF. CDR3 DNA sequence: TGTGCCAGCAGTGTCCGGGACAGGAACACCGGGGAGCTGTTTTTT.

This rearrangement joins TRBV7-2 to TRBJ2-7; D ambiguous. V gave up 5 bases and J gave up 6 bases, with 11 bases separating them. This CDR3 spans 12 amino acids. Germline V gene data show CDR1 as SGHTA and CDR2 as FQGNSA. CDR3 protein: CASSPSRSEQYF. CDR3 nucleotide sequence: TGTGCCAGCAGCCCCTCTCGGTCCGAGCAGTACTTC.

Here the CDR3 DNA reads TGTGCCAGCGGCCCCTCGAGGGAGTCTGGCACAGATACGCAGTATTTT. This gives the protein CASGPSRESGTDTQYF. This sequence joins TRBV6-2 or TRBV6-3 and TRBJ2-3; a possible D gene is TRBD2 (5 bases). In germline, CDR1 is MNHEY, CDR2 SVGEGT. CDR3 length: 16 amino acids. The ends were cut back, 8 bases at V and 1 base at J, with 19 bases in the middle.

In this sample, this clonotype turned up a few times. This chain connects TRBV15 to TRBJ2-3, with TRBD2 as a possible D gene (5 bases). Germline V gene sequence: CDR1 LNHNV, CDR2 YYDKDF (reference sequence). V gave up 0 bases and J gave up 6 bases, with 13 bases separating them. The CDR3 has 15 residues. DNA for the CDR3: TGTGCCACCAGCAGAGATTCAGGCGGACTGGATACGCAGTATTTT. It encodes CATSRDSGGLDTQYF.

The V call is TRBV12-3 or TRBV12-4, the J call TRBJ2-7, with 8 bases identical to TRBD1. The CDR3 contains 14 residues. V shed 5 bases, J shed 5 bases, and the junction held 8 bases outside the gene matches. The CDR3 here is CASSPTGGGHEQYF. The CDR3 DNA follows: TGTGCCAGCAGTCCCACAGGGGGAGGTCACGAGCAGTACTTC.

This clonotype was counted at least ten times. The V call is TRBV6-6, the J call TRBJ2-1; TRBD2 aligns across 10 bases. V lost 4 bases, J lost 4 bases, and 7 bases stayed unmatched. This CDR3 has 16 residues. Looked up from germline, CDR1 is MNHNY and CDR2 is SVGAGI (reference sequence). In nucleotides, the CDR3 is TGTGCCAGCAGTTCTCCTAAAGCGGGAGGGTACAATGAGCAGTTCTTC. It encodes CASSSPKAGGYNEQFF.

This chain links TRBV30 with TRBJ1-1, with TRBD1 matching 12 bases. The germline gives CDR1 GTSNPN, CDR2 SVGIG (reference sequence). J gave up 3 bases and V 2 bases, and 10 bases lay outside the gene matches. This CDR3 is 17 amino acids long. The chain's CDR3 is CAWSPKGQGAWYTEAFF. In nucleotides, the CDR3 is TGTGCCTGGAGTCCGAAGGGACAGGGGGCTTGGTACACTGAAGCTTTCTTT.